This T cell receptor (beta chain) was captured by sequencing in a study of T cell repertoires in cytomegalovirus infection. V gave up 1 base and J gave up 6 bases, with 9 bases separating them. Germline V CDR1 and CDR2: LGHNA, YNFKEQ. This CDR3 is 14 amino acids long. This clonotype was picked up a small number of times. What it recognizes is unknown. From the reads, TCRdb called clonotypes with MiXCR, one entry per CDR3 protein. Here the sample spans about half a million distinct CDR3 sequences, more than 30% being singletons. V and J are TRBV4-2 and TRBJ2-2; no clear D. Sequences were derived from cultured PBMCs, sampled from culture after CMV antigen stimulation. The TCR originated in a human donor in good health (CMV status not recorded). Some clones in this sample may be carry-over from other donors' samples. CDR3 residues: CASSQVKSAGELFF. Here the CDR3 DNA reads TGTGCCAGCAGCCAAGTAAAGTCTGCCGGGGAGCTGTTTTTT.